These 11 T cell receptor beta chains came from one sample sequenced in a study of regulatory T cells in long-lasting Graves disease. The authors built TCR beta libraries using iRepertoire HTBI primers and Arm-PCR of CDR3 regions. A single record per CDR3 protein comes from TCRdb applying MiXCR to the multiplex PCR reads. The profile covers about 430,000 distinct CDR3 sequences, with 14% to 15% appearing a single time and about 7.8% taken by the ten largest. The time point here: newly diagnosed GD, antithyroid drugs for less than 3 months. Isolated PBMC RNA provided the starting material for the TCR library. These sequences were also reported in another study, on T cells in Graves' hyperthyroidism and ophthalmopathy.

The source was peripheral blood mononuclear cells (PBMCs), collected at new diagnosis, from a patient treated with antithyroid drugs. These receptors were taken from a woman aged 40 to 50 with Graves disease.

This clonotype showed up many times. The chain couples TRBV20-1 to TRBJ1-1, with D tentatively TRBD1 (5 bases). Trimming took off 5 bases at V and 1 base at J, with 11 bases between the two ends. The CDR3 consists of 13 residues. The germline V gene encodes CDR1 DFQATT and CDR2 SNEGSKA (reference sequence). The CDR3 nucleotides are TGCAGTGCTTGGGGACGGGCGAACACTGAAGCTTTCTTT. Its translation: CSAWGRANTEAFF.

A few counts support this clonotype. V gene TRBV25-1 combines with J gene TRBJ2-7; TRBD2 might be the D (5 bases). This CDR3 is 15 amino acids long. Germline loops: CDR1 MGHDK, CDR2 SYGVNS. The V and J ends lost 5 bases and 0 bases respectively, with 14 bases between them. DNA for the CDR3: TGTGCCAGCAGTTCGGCGGGCGGAAGCTCCTACGAGCAGTACTTC. It is translated as CASSSAGGSSYEQYF.

The table lists this clonotype with many counts. The chain employs TRBV10-3 and TRBJ2-6; possible D gene TRBD2, 5 bases. The CDR3 runs to 18 residues. Per the germline V gene, CDR1 is ENHRY and CDR2 is SYGVKD. V lost 3 bases to trimming and J lost 0 bases, with 15 bases between them. The CDR3 reads CAISEGWTGSSGANVLTF. Here the CDR3 DNA reads TGTGCCATCAGTGAAGGGTGGACGGGGAGCTCTGGGGCCAACGTCCTGACTTTC.

This clonotype was detected only once. The rearrangement links TRBV7-2 to TRBJ1-2; D unresolved. The CDR3 runs to 15 residues. The germline V gene encodes CDR1 SGHTA and CDR2 FQGNSA. Trimming took off 0 bases at V and 4 bases at J, with 12 bases between the two ends. The CDR3 DNA is TGTGCCAGCAGCTTAGCTTCGGGAGACTCCTATGGCTACACCTTC. This translates into CASSLASGDSYGYTF.

The V and J genes are TRBV19 and TRBJ2-1; no reliable D call. CDR1 and CDR2 from the germline V gene are LNHDA and SQIVND (reference sequence). Trimming removed 1 base at V and 0 bases at J, with 16 bases between. There are 18 residues in the CDR3. In nucleotides, the CDR3 is TGTGCCAGTAGTATAGGGGCGGTTGGAGCCCTCTCCTACAATGAGCAGTTCTTC. This encodes CASSIGAVGALSYNEQFF.

This clonotype has a count of ten or more. The chain is built from TRBV7-8 and TRBJ1-1; D not certain. The length of the CDR3 is 15 residues. The germline gives CDR1 SGHVS, CDR2 FQNEAQ. V lost 1 base to trimming and J lost 1 base, with 10 bases between them. The CDR3: CASSLGVGGNTEAFF. For the CDR3, the DNA is TGTGCCAGCAGCTTAGGGGTCGGCGGGAACACTGAAGCTTTCTTT.

In its sample, this clonotype was seen a few times. This chain joins TRBV6-2 or TRBV6-3 and TRBJ2-2, with 10 bases fitting TRBD2. This CDR3 region has 15 residues. In germline, CDR1 is MNHEY, CDR2 SVGEGT. Losses at the gene ends were 6 bases for V and 6 bases for J; bases not matched to a gene: 7. CDR3 DNA sequence: TGTGCCAGCAGATCTAGCGGGAGCCTCTCCGGGGAGCTGTTTTTT. Translation gives CASRSSGSLSGELFF.

This chain uses TRBV5-1 with TRBJ2-1; a weak D match, TRBD2 (5 bases). This CDR3 region has 13 residues. Trimming took 5 bases from V and 6 from J, leaving 12 bases between them. The germline CDR1 and CDR2 sequences are SGHRS and YFSETQ. CDR3 protein: CASSGSNGNEQFF. The CDR3 DNA follows: TGCGCCAGCAGTGGGAGTAATGGCAATGAGCAGTTCTTC.

This clonotype occurred many times. This rearrangement joins TRBV6-5 to TRBJ2-2; D uncertain. The CDR3 has 16 residues. Germline V gene data show CDR1 as MNHEY and CDR2 as SVGAGI. V lost 0 bases and J 0 bases, leaving 8 bases between the germline ends. CDR3 loop: CASSYSSSPNTGELFF. The CDR3 DNA is TGTGCCAGCAGTTACTCTTCCAGCCCGAACACCGGGGAGCTGTTTTTT.

This clonotype was counted a few times. It is likely a read error, because the conserved phenylalanine at the end of the CDR3 is missing. The chain couples TRBV10-3 to TRBJ1-1; 9 bases align to TRBD1. This CDR3 is 15 amino acids long. Germline values: CDR1 ENHRY, CDR2 SYGVKD. V lost 0 bases to trimming and J lost 10 bases; unmatched junction nucleotides: 9. CDR3 in DNA: TGTGCCATCAGTGAGTCGGGGACAGGGTCGTCGAGAGCTTTCTCT. Protein sequence: CAISESGTGSSRAFS.

In its sample, this clonotype was seen many times. The genes are TRBV30 and TRBJ2-7; 10 nucleotides align to TRBD1. The germline gives CDR1 GTSNPN, CDR2 SVGIG (reference sequence). V shed 4 bases and J 1 base; nucleotides not matched to a gene: 4. The CDR3 has 14 residues. CDR3 nucleotide sequence: TGTGCCTGGAAAACGGGACAGGGGTCCTACGAGCAGTACTTC. Its protein is CAWKTGQGSYEQYF.